Sequencing of this TCR beta chain was carried out in a study of cytomegalovirus exposure and HLA in healthy donors. The study, taken as a whole, reports: Donors belonging to an Asian-associated ancestry cluster reportedly showed fewer N-insertions in productive TCRs than the roughly 670-donor mean, according to what a later analysis found. For most TCR sequences rarity was the rule, although some public TCRs occurred in many donors. In a later analysis, across HLA loci, associated TCR counts were highest for DRB1, lowest for HLA-C.

The germline gives CDR1 MGHRA, CDR2 YSYEKL. This CDR3 is built from 16 residues. Trimming stripped 4 bases from V and 2 bases from J, with 15 bases between. This clone was found a few times. Its antigen remains unidentified. A multiplex PCR was run with 60 Vbeta primers and 13 Jbeta primers. Generated by immunoSEQ multiplex PCR, the TCRdb table keeps only in-frame clones and is missing some. The sample consists of around 200,000 clones, 79% of them appearing once. The rearrangement joins TRBV4-1 to TRBJ1-5; D is unclear. The sample comprised PBMCs. This TCR was recovered from a woman in her forties or fifties in good health and CMV-seronegative. The CDR3: CASSLTEASGNQPQHF. CDR3 coding DNA: TGCGCCAGCAGCCTAACCGAGGCGTCCGGCAATCAGCCCCAGCATTTT.